What follows is one T cell receptor (beta chain) and its context. V was clipped by 5 bases and J by 9 bases; unmatched bases: 11. The germline V gene has CDR1 MDHEN and CDR2 SYDVKM. CDR3 length equals 14 residues. RNA was extracted from bulk tissue without any cell sorting. This non-tumor lung sample came from over 3 cm beyond the tumor edge. Chemotherapy-naive patients with new lung cancer underwent thoracic surgery in China, August–late 2014. This specimen belongs to a study of tumor and adjacent non-tumor tissue in lung cancer. A modified ARM-PCR protocol with three rounds of nested PCR amplified TCRbeta. From the multiplex PCR reads, TCRdb called clonotypes with MiXCR, one entry per CDR3 protein. This sample yields 60,000 or so distinct CDR3 sequences, of which about 63% are seen a single time; about 32% belongs to the top ten.

This sequence originates from a man in his sixties or seventies with non-small cell lung cancer. Sequenced material: distant non-tumor lung tissue. The V and J genes are TRBV28 and TRBJ1-2, with 8 bases aligning to TRBD1. CDR3 nucleotides: TGTGCCAGCAGTCTTCCGGGACAGGATAAAAGCTACACCTTC. Protein product: CASSLPGQDKSYTF.